Listed here are 23 T cell receptor beta chains from one sample, sequenced in a study of T cells after yellow fever vaccination. TCRdb itself ran the 5' RACE reads through MiXCR, one entry per CDR3 protein. The sample comprises fewer than 350,000 distinct CDR3 sequences, 8.5% to 9% of which are singletons, and roughly 18% rests with the top ten. The source was PBMCs, collected on the day of the first yellow fever vaccination. These receptor sequences come from a man aged 18 to 30 who received the YFV17D yellow fever vaccine.

This clonotype has only a few counts. The chain joins TRBV10-3 to TRBJ2-3, with D maybe TRBD1 (5 bases). CDR3 length: 14 residues. Germline CDR1 and CDR2: ENHRY and SYGVKD. V was shortened by 6 bases and J by 2 bases, with 12 bases between the two germline ends. CDR3 DNA: TGTGCCATCAGAGCCGACAGCAACACAGATACGCAGTATTTT. It encodes CAIRADSNTDTQYF.

This clonotype was detected a few times. The gene calls are TRBV9 and TRBJ1-1, with D unclear. CDR1 SGDLS and CDR2 YYNGEE come from the germline V gene. The CDR3 totals 14 residues. V lost 3 bases, J lost 4 bases, and 13 bases lay in between. CDR3 protein: CASSETFGGTEAFF. Here the CDR3 DNA reads TGTGCCAGCAGCGAGACCTTTGGTGGCACTGAAGCTTTCTTT.

Written as DNA, the CDR3 is TGTGCCAGCAGCTTAGTTGCTAGCGGGGGGGCGGACGAGACCCAGTACTTC. This encodes CASSLVASGGADETQYF. The chain is built from TRBV7-2 and TRBJ2-5, with 12 bases identical to TRBD2. After removal of 1 base from V and 5 bases from J, the junction contained 8 bases not matched to a gene. CDR1 and CDR2 from the germline V gene are SGHTA and FQGNSA. This CDR3 contains 17 residues.

At least ten counts were recorded for this clonotype. The V and J genes are TRBV20-1 and TRBJ1-5; no clear D gene. Trimming cost V 6 bases and J 4 bases, with 16 bases left between them. The germline gives CDR1 DFQATT, CDR2 SNEGSKA (reference sequence). CDR3 length: 14 residues. The CDR3 region is CSATLGRTNQPQHF. The CDR3 nucleotides are TGCAGTGCAACCCTCGGGAGGACGAATCAGCCCCAGCATTTT.

This clonotype has a count of ten or more. The chain links TRBV2 to TRBJ2-7; D not certain. Trimming stripped 0 bases from V and 4 bases from J, with 10 bases between. Germline V gives CDR1 SNHLY, CDR2 FYNNEI. The CDR3 sequence is 14 residues long. In DNA, the CDR3 is TGTGCCAGCAGTGAAGCGCCGGGCAGGTACGAGCAGTACGTC. As protein: CASSEAPGRYEQYV.

This clonotype was observed a few times. CDR3 in amino acids: CASSQDRAFIETQYF. The CDR3 nucleotides read TGTGCCAGCAGCCAAGACAGAGCGTTTATCGAGACCCAGTACTTC. The V and J genes are TRBV14 and TRBJ2-5; no clear D. The CDR3 has 15 residues. Trimming took off 0 bases at V and 5 bases at J, with 13 bases between the two ends. The germline V gene encodes CDR1 SGHDN and CDR2 FVKESK.

The J gene is TRBJ2-7, the V gene TRBV12-3 or TRBV12-4, with 8 bases identical to TRBD1. The CDR3 extends over 15 amino acids. V was clipped by 6 bases and J by 2 bases; unmatched bases: 9. The CDR3 sequence is CASSNYGTGPYEQYF. CDR3 DNA sequence: TGTGCCAGCAGCAACTACGGGACAGGTCCCTACGAGCAGTACTTC.

This clonotype has only a few counts. The CDR3 sequence is CASSSPRGGKGSPLHF. CDR3 DNA: TGTGCCAGCAGCTCCCCTCGGGGAGGGAAAGGTTCACCCCTCCACTTT. This chain joins TRBV7-2 and TRBJ1-6; unclear D gene. The germline V and J ends were trimmed by 4 bases and 9 bases, with 19 bases remaining between them. The CDR3 covers 16 residues. Germline CDR1 is SGHTA and CDR2 is FQGNSA.

This clonotype has a handful of counts. The chain combines TRBV2 with TRBJ2-4; D is undetermined. V dropped 2 bases and J dropped 2 bases, with 16 bases sitting between them. Germline CDR1 reads SNHLY; CDR2 reads FYNNEI. The CDR3 is 17 residues long. CDR3 region: CASSESPWVPTKNIQYF. CDR3 nucleotides: TGTGCCAGCAGTGAATCCCCCTGGGTGCCAACCAAAAACATTCAGTACTTC.

This clonotype was seen at least ten times. The chain combines TRBV4-1 with TRBJ2-5, with 8 bases aligning to TRBD2. V gave up 1 base and J gave up 5 bases; unmatched junction bases: 15. Germline V gene sequence: CDR1 MGHRA, CDR2 YSYEKL. The CDR3 contains 18 residues. This CDR3 is CASSQAYGAGGNLETQYF. The CDR3 DNA reads as TGCGCCAGCAGCCAAGCGTACGGCGCGGGGGGAAATCTGGAGACCCAGTACTTC.

The chain combines TRBV18 with TRBJ2-6; TRBD1 is a possible D gene (5 bases). The germline V gene has CDR1 KGHSH and CDR2 LQKENI. The V end lost 3 bases, the J end lost 0 bases, and 21 bases lay between the germline ends. This CDR3 comprises 20 residues. The CDR3 spells CASSPSEIDSYLSGANVLTF. The CDR3 DNA reads as TGTGCCAGCTCACCTTCGGAAATCGACAGTTACCTCTCTGGGGCCAACGTCCTGACTTTC.

This clonotype was observed many times. The chain links TRBV20-1 to TRBJ2-7, with D hard to call. Germline CDR1 and CDR2: DFQATT and SNEGSKA (reference sequence). The CDR3 is 11 residues long. Trimming removed 4 bases from V and 2 bases from J, with 6 bases in between. This CDR3 is CSATRTYEQYV. CDR3 in DNA: TGCAGTGCTACCCGGACCTACGAGCAGTACGTC.

The chain joins TRBV6-5 to TRBJ2-3; possible D gene TRBD2, 6 bases. The CDR3 is 18 residues long. Germline V gene sequence: CDR1 MNHEY, CDR2 SVGAGI. Trimming removed 5 bases from V and 0 bases from J, with 21 bases in between. The CDR3 DNA sequence: TGTGCCAGCAGTCACACTAGTGTGGACTACCCTAGCACAGATACGCAGTATTTT. Translated: CASSHTSVDYPSTDTQYF.

The J gene is TRBJ1-1, the V gene TRBV5-1; no reliable D call. The CDR3 length is 14 residues. Looked up from germline, CDR1 is SGHRS and CDR2 is YFSETQ. V was shortened by 2 bases and J by 1 base, with 9 bases between the two germline ends. The CDR3 nucleotides are TGCGCCAGCAGCTTCTTTTCAGCGAACACTGAAGCTTTCTTT. Translation gives CASSFFSANTEAFF.

In this sample, this clonotype turned up a few times. The chain couples TRBV12-3 or TRBV12-4 to TRBJ2-3; D is uncertain. The CDR3 sequence is 16 residues long. Trimming stripped 7 bases from V and 0 bases from J, with 17 bases between. The DNA for the CDR3 is TGTGCCAGCACTGTTTCCTTCTACGGTAGCACAGATACGCAGTATTTT. This encodes CASTVSFYGSTDTQYF.

This clonotype was seen more than once but under ten times. CDR3 region: CAIGTGGTEAFF. As DNA, the CDR3 is TGTGCCATCGGGACAGGGGGCACTGAAGCTTTCTTT. The chain uses TRBV10-3 and TRBJ1-1, with TRBD1 matching over 11 bases. Losses at the gene ends were 8 bases for V and 4 bases for J; bases not matched to a gene: 0. CDR1 is ENHRY, CDR2 SYGVKD, per germline. This CDR3 is 12 amino acids long.

This clonotype was recorded many times. The rearrangement uses TRBV4-1 and TRBJ2-4, with D possibly being TRBD2 (5 bases). The V and J ends lost 1 base and 7 bases respectively, with 17 bases between them. Germline CDR1 is MGHRA and CDR2 is YSYEKL. This CDR3 has 16 amino acids. The CDR3: CASSQGVLRGRNIQYF. CDR3 sequence (DNA): TGCGCCAGCAGCCAAGGGGTGTTACGGGGTAGGAACATTCAGTACTTC.

In this sample, this clonotype turned up many times. The chain uses TRBV12-3 or TRBV12-4 and TRBJ1-5, with D perhaps TRBD1 (6 bases). The CDR3 consists of 15 residues. Trimming cost V 6 bases and J 5 bases, with 17 bases left between them. The DNA of the CDR3 is TGTGCCAGCAGCGCCGGGGCAGGGGCCGATCAGCCCCAGCATTTT. This gives the protein CASSAGAGADQPQHF.

This clonotype was counted between two and nine times. This chain uses TRBV6-1 with TRBJ1-6; D might be TRBD1 (5 bases). Trimming stripped 10 bases from V and 8 bases from J, with 21 bases between. This CDR3 region has 15 residues. Germline V lookup: CDR1 MNHNS, CDR2 SASEGT. The CDR3, as DNA: TGTGCCACCACTGGGCGGGGGGTAGCGGATTCACCCCTCCACTTT. Protein: CATTGRGVADSPLHF.

The chain couples TRBV6-5 to TRBJ2-3; D may be TRBD1 (5 bases). Germline CDR1 reads MNHEY; CDR2 reads SVGAGI. The CDR3 sequence is 17 residues long. Trimming removed 0 bases at V and 4 bases at J, with 17 bases between. The CDR3 is CASSYSGIQDLPDTQYF. CDR3 DNA sequence: TGTGCCAGCAGTTACTCGGGTATACAGGATTTGCCAGATACGCAGTATTTT.

This clonotype was observed a handful of times. This chain uses TRBV7-8 with TRBJ2-1, with 8 positions matching TRBD1. V trimming: 4 bases; J trimming: 2 bases; junction bases outside the gene matches: 7. Germline assignment: CDR1 SGHVS and CDR2 FQNEAQ. The CDR3 contains 16 residues. CDR3 sequence reads: CASSSQGALTYNEQFF. The CDR3 DNA reads as TGTGCCAGCAGCTCGCAGGGGGCCCTTACCTACAATGAGCAGTTCTTC. Complete variable domain (other parts from reference TRBV7-8 and TRBJ2-1): GAGVSQSPRYKVAKRGQDVALRCDPISGHVSLFWYQQALGQGPEFLTYFQNEAQLDKSGLPSDRFFAERPEGSVSTLKIQRTQQEDSAVYLCASSSQGALTYNEQFFGPGTRLTVL.

The genes are TRBV6-5 and TRBJ2-5; 9 nucleotides agree with TRBD1. After removal of 2 bases from V and 5 bases from J, the junction contained 0 bases not matched to a gene. CDR3 length: 13 residues. Per the germline V gene, CDR1 is MNHEY and CDR2 is SVGAGI. In DNA form, the CDR3 reads TGTGCCAGCAGTTACGACAGGGGGGAGACCCAGTACTTC. Translating gives CASSYDRGETQYF.

The chain carries TRBV3-1 and TRBJ2-6; D remains ambiguous. Looked up from germline, CDR1 is LGHDT and CDR2 is YNNKEL (reference sequence). This CDR3 region has 15 residues. Trimming pared 4 bases from V and 1 base from J, leaving 8 bases between. The CDR3 here is CASSPRRSGANVLTF. CDR3 DNA: TGTGCCAGCAGCCCCAGGCGATCTGGGGCCAACGTCCTGACTTTC.